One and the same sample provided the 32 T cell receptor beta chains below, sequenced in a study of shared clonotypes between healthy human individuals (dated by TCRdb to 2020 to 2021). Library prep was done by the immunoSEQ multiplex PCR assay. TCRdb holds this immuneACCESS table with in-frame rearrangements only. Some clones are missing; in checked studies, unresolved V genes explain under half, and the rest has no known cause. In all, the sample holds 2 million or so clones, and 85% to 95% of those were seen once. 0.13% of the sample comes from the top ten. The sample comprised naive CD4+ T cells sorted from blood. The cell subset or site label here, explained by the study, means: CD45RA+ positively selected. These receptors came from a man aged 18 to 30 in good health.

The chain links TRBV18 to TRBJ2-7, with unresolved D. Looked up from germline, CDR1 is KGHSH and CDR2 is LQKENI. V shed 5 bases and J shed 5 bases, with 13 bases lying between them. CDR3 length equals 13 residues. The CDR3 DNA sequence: TGTGCCAGCTCAAGGATGAGTGGGGACGAGCAGTACTTC. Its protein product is CASSRMSGDEQYF.

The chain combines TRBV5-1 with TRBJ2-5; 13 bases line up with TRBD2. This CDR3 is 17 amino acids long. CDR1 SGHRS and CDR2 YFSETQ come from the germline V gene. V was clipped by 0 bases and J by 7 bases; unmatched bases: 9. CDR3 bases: TGCGCCAGCAGCTTGGACACTAGCGGGAGGGGTTCCGGGACCCAGTACTTC. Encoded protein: CASSLDTSGRGSGTQYF.

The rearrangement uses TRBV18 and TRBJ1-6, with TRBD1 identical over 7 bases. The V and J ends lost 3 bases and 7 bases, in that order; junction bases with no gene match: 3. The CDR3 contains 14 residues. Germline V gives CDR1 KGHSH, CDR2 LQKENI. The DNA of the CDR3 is TGTGCCAGCTCACCCCCGACAGGGAATTCACCCCTCCACTTT. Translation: CASSPPTGNSPLHF.

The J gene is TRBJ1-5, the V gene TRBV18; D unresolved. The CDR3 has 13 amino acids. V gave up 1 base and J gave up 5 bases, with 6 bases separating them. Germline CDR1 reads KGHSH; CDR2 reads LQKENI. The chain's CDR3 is CASSPRLHQPQHF. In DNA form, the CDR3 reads TGTGCCAGCTCACCACGATTGCATCAGCCCCAGCATTTT.

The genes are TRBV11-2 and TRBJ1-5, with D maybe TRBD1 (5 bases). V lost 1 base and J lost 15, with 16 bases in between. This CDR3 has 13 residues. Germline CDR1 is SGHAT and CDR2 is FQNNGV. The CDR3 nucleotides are TGTGCCAGCAGCTTAGGGTTGACAGTCCCGCCGCATTTT. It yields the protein CASSLGLTVPPHF.

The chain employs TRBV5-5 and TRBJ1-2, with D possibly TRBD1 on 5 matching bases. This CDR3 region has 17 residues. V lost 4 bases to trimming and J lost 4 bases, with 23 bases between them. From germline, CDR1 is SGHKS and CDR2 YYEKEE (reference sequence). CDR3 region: CASSPRGGTVASYGYTF. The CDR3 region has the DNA TGTGCCAGCAGCCCACGGGGAGGGACCGTGGCTTCCTATGGCTACACCTTC.

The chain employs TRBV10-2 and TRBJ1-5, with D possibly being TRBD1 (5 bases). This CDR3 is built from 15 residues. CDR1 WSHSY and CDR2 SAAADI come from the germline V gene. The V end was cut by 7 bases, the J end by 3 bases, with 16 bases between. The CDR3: CASNGAGRYNQPQHF. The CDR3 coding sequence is TGCGCCAGCAATGGGGCCGGGAGATACAATCAGCCCCAGCATTTT.

The CDR3 DNA is TGCGCCAGCAGGAGGACAGGGGTCCACGAGCAGTACTTC. Its translation: CASRRTGVHEQYF. The rearrangement uses TRBV10-2 and TRBJ2-7; 9 bases fit TRBD1. After removal of 6 bases from V and 5 bases from J, the junction contained 5 bases not matched to a gene. The CDR3 has 13 amino acids. CDR1 WSHSY and CDR2 SAAADI come from the germline V gene.

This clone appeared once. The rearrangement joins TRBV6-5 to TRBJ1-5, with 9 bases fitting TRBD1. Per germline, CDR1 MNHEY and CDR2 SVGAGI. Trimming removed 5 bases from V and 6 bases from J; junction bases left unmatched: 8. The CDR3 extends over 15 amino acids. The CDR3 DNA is TGTGCCAGCAGTCCACAGGGGGCGCCGATTCAGCCCCAGCATTTT. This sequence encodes CASSPQGAPIQPQHF.

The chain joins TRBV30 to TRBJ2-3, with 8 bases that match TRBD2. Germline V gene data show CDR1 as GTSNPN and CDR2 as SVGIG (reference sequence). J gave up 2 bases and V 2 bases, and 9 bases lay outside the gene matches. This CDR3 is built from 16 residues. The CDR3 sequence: CAWSNLLAAYTDTQYF. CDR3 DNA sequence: TGTGCCTGGAGTAATCTACTAGCGGCTTACACAGATACGCAGTATTTT.

The CDR3 DNA follows: TGTGCCAGCAGCCAAGATCCGGGTTGGTACGAGCAGTACTTC. It translates to CASSQDPGWYEQYF. The chain links TRBV14 to TRBJ2-7; no definite D call. CDR3 length: 14 amino acids. With 0 bases removed from V and 4 bases from J, the gap between germline ends came to 10 bases. Germline CDR1 reads SGHDN; CDR2 reads FVKESK.

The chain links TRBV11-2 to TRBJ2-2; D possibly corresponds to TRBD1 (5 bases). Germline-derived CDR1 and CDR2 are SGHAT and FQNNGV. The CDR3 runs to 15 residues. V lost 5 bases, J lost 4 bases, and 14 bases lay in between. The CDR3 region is CASSLTDRGTGELFF. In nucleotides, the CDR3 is TGTGCCAGCAGCCTGACAGATCGTGGCACCGGGGAGCTGTTTTTT.

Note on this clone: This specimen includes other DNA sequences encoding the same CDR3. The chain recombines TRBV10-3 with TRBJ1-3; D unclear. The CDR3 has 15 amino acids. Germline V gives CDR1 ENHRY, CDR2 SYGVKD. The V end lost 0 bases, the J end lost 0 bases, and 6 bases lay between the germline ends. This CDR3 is CAISESGSSGNTIYF. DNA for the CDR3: TGTGCCATCAGTGAGTCCGGGAGCTCTGGAAACACCATATATTTT.

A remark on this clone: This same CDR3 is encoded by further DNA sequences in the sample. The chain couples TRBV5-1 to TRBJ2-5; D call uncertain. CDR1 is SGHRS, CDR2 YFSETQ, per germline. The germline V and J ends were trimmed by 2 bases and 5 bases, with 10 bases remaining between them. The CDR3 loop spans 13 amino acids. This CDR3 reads CASSLGGGETQYF. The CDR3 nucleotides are TGCGCCAGCAGCTTAGGCGGTGGGGAGACCCAGTACTTC.

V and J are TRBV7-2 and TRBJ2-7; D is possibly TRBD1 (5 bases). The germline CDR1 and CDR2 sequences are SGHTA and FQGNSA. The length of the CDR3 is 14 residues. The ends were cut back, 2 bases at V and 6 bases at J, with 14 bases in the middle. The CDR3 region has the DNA TGTGCCAGCAGCTTACAGGGTGTTTCAGGCGAGCAGTACTTC. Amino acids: CASSLQGVSGEQYF.

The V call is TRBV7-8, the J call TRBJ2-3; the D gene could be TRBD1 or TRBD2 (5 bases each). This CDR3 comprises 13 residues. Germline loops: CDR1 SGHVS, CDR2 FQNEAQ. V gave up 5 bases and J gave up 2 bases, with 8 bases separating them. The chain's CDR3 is CASSRDHTDTQYF. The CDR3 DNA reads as TGTGCCAGCAGCCGGGACCACACAGATACGCAGTATTTT. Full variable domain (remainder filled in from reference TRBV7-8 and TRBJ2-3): GAGVSQSPRYKVAKRGQDVALRCDPISGHVSLFWYQQALGQGPEFLTYFQNEAQLDKSGLPSDRFFAERPEGSVSTLKIQRTQQEDSAVYLCASSRDHTDTQYFGPGTRLTVL.

CDR3 in DNA: TGTGCCTGGAGTCCGGGACAGGTCCTCACTAACTATGGCTACACCTTC. Translated: CAWSPGQVLTNYGYTF. This chain uses TRBV30 with TRBJ1-2; 8 bases align to TRBD1. V was clipped by 2 bases and J by 0 bases; unmatched bases: 8. The germline gives CDR1 GTSNPN, CDR2 SVGIG (reference sequence). The length of the CDR3 is 16 residues.

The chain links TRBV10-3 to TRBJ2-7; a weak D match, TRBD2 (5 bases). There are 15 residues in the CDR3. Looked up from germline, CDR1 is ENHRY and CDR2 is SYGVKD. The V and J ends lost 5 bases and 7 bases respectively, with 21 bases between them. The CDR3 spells CAISNEGSGGREQYF. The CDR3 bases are TGTGCCATCAGTAACGAGGGATCGGGTGGCCGTGAGCAGTACTTC.

CDR3 loop: CASSLRGRGLDTQYF. The CDR3 DNA follows: TGTGCCAGCAGCTTAAGGGGCAGGGGGCTTGATACGCAGTATTTT. The V gene is TRBV7-3, the J gene TRBJ2-3; TRBD1 agrees at 8 bases. The germline gives CDR1 SGHTA, CDR2 FQGTGA. The ends lost 1 base at V and 6 bases at J; junction bases unmatched: 6. There are 15 residues in the CDR3.

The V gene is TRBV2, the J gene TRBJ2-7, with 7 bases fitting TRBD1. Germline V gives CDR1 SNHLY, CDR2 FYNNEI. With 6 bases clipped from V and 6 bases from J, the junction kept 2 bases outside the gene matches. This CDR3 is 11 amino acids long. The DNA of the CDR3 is TGTGCCAGCAGCCGGGACAGCGAGCAGTACTTC. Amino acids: CASSRDSEQYF.

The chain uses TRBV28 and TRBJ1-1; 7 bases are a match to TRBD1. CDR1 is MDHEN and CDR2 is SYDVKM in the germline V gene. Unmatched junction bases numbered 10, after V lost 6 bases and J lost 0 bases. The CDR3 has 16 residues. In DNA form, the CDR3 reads TGTGCCAGCAGCTCAGGGGGAAGGGGCATGAACACTGAAGCTTTCTTT. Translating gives CASSSGGRGMNTEAFF.

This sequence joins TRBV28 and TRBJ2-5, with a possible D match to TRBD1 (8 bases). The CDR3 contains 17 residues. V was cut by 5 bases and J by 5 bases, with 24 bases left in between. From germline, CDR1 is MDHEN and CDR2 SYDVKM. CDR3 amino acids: CASSPWKSDREGETQYF. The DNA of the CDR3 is TGTGCCAGCAGTCCCTGGAAGTCGGACAGGGAGGGTGAGACCCAGTACTTC.

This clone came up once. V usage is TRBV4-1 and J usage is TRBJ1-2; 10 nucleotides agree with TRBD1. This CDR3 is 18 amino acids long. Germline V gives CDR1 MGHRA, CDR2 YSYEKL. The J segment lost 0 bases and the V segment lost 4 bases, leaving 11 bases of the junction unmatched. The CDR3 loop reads CASSLVGTGAMANYGYTF. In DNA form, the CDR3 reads TGCGCCAGCAGCCTCGTCGGGACAGGGGCCATGGCTAACTATGGCTACACCTTC.

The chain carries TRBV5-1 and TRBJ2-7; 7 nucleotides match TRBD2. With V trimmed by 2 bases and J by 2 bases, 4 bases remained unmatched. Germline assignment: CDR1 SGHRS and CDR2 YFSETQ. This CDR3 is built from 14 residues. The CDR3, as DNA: TGCGCCAGCAGCTTAGAGCGGGGCCCCTACGAGCAGTACTTC. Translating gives CASSLERGPYEQYF. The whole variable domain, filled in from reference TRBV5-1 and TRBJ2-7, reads KAGVTQTPRYLIKTRGQQVTLSCSPISGHRSVSWYQQTPGQGLQFLFEYFSETQRNKGNFPGRFSGRQFSNSRSEMNVSTLELGDSALYLCASSLERGPYEQYFGPGTRLTVT.

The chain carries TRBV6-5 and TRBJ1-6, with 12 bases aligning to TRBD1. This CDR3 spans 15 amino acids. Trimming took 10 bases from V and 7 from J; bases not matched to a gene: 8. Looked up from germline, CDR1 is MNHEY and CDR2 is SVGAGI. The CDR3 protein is CATSLGTGGNSPLHF. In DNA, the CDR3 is TGTGCCACTTCCCTTGGGACAGGGGGCAATTCACCCCTCCACTTT.

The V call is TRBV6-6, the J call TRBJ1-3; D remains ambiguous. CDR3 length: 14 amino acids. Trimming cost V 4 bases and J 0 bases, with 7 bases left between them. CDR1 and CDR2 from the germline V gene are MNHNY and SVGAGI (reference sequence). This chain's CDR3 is CASSLALSGNTIYF. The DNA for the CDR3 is TGTGCCAGCAGTTTGGCGCTCTCTGGAAACACCATATATTTT.

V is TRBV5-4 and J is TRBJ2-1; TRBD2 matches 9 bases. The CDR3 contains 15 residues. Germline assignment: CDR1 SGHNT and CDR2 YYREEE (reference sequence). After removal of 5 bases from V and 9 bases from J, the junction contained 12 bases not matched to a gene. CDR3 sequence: CASSLRAGGKGEQFF. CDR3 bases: TGTGCCAGCAGTTTGAGAGCGGGAGGAAAGGGTGAGCAGTTCTTC.

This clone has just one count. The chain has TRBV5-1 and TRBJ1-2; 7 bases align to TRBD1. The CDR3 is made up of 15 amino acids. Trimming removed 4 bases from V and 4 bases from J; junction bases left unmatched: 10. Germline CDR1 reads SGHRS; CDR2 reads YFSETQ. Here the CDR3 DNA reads TGCGCCAGCAGCAACGGAGACGGGACAGTCTATGGCTACACCTTC. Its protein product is CASSNGDGTVYGYTF. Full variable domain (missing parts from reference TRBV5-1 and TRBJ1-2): KAGVTQTPRYLIKTRGQQVTLSCSPISGHRSVSWYQQTPGQGLQFLFEYFSETQRNKGNFPGRFSGRQFSNSRSEMNVSTLELGDSALYLCASSNGDGTVYGYTFGSGTRLTVV.

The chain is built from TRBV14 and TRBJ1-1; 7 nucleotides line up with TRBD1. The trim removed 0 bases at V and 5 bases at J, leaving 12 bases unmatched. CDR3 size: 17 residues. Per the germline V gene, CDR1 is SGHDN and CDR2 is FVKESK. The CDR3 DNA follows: TGTGCCAGCAGCCAAGATACGACAGGGCTTGGGTTAACTGAAGCTTTCTTT. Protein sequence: CASSQDTTGLGLTEAFF.

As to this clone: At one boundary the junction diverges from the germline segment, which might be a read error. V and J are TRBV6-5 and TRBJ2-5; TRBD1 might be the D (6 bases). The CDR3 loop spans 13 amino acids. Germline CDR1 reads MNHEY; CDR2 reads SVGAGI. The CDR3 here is CAISRQVQETQYF. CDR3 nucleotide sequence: TGTGCCATCAGTCGACAGGTCCAAGAGACCCAGTACTTC.

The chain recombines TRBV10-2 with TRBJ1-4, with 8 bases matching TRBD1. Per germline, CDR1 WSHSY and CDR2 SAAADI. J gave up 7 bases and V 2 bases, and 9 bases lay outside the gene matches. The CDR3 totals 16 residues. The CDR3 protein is CASSESRGQFREKLFF. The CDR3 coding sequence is TGCGCCAGCAGTGAGAGCAGGGGGCAATTTCGTGAAAAACTGTTTTTT.

In nucleotides, the CDR3 is TGTGCCAGCCTAAGGACAGGGAAGGATGGTGGCTACACCTTC. It yields the protein CASLRTGKDGGYTF. The chain has TRBV6-5 and TRBJ1-2, with 8 nucleotides matching TRBD1. Per germline, CDR1 MNHEY and CDR2 SVGAGI. The CDR3 loop spans 14 amino acids. V gave up 8 bases and J gave up 7 bases; unmatched junction bases: 12.